This T cell receptor beta chain was sequenced in a study of cytomegalovirus exposure and HLA in healthy donors. CDR1 SGHNT and CDR2 YYREEE come from the germline V gene (reference sequence). After removal of 0 bases from V and 7 bases from J, the junction contained 10 bases not matched to a gene. The CDR3 loop spans 17 amino acids. Primers: 60 Vbeta forward and 13 Jbeta reverse. Produced via immunoSEQ multiplex PCR; TCRdb's table is partial and in-frame only. This sample yields tens of thousands of clones, of which over 70% are seen a single time; 8.2% belongs to the top ten. Study conclusions and caveats: By a later analysis, the bulk of CMV-associated TCR beta chains appeared HLA-restricted. It is likely that the observed cluster of highly shared sequence variants was a sequencing artifact.

Note on this clone: Its antigen is not identified.

Sequenced sample: PBMCs. The chain joins TRBV5-4 to TRBJ1-6, with 7 bases identical to TRBD1. This receptor was identified in a man aged 55 to 69 in good health and CMV-seronegative. CDR3 in amino acids: CASSLGGWGQFNSPLHF. For the CDR3, the DNA is TGTGCCAGCAGCTTGGGGGGGTGGGGACAGTTCAATTCACCCCTCCACTTT.